Listed here are 12 T cell receptor beta chains from one sample, sequenced in a study of beta chain features in type 1 diabetes. Sequencing targeted expressed TCRB transcripts, as all isolated RNA had been reverse transcribed. The assay was immunoSEQ multiplex PCR, and TCRdb's table has in-frame clones only and misses some. This sample carries hundreds of thousands of clones, 17% of them seen once, and the ten largest clones take around 0.02%. Sequenced material: naive CD4+ T cells from blood. The receptor source for this set is a woman aged 18-29 years in good health.

The rearrangement links TRBV13 to TRBJ2-3, with 11 positions matching TRBD1. CDR1 and CDR2 (germline): PRHDT, FYEKMQ (reference sequence). With 4 bases clipped from V and 3 bases from J, the junction kept 3 bases outside the gene matches. The CDR3 has 15 residues. CDR3 nucleotides: TGTGCCAGCAGCTCGGACAGGGGGCCAACAGATACGCAGTATTTT. Translation gives CASSSDRGPTDTQYF.

J is TRBJ1-2 and V is TRBV7-9, with D hard to call. Trimming left V 5 bases short and J 2 bases short, with 12 bases between. Germline values: CDR1 SEHNR, CDR2 FQNEAQ (reference sequence). This CDR3 contains 14 residues. The CDR3 loop reads CASSPLTENYGYTF. The CDR3 nucleotides read TGTGCCAGCAGCCCCCTTACAGAGAACTATGGCTACACCTTC.

This clone was seen a few times. This rearrangement joins TRBV4-3 to TRBJ2-3, with D unclear. V was shortened by 0 bases and J by 1 base, with 17 bases between the two germline ends. The CDR3 is made up of 18 amino acids. The V gene's germline CDR1 is LGHNA and CDR2 YSLEER. The CDR3 sequence: CASSQDPPTVLGTDTQYF. The CDR3 DNA sequence: TGCGCCAGCAGCCAAGATCCCCCGACTGTGCTGGGCACAGATACGCAGTATTTT.

A word on this clone: The sample has other DNA sequences that encode this CDR3 too. J is TRBJ2-3 and V is TRBV7-9; D is ambiguous. The CDR3 has 12 amino acids. Germline assignment: CDR1 SEHNR and CDR2 FQNEAQ (reference sequence). Trimming stripped 1 base from V and 9 bases from J, with 8 bases between. CDR3 region: CASSLGLATQYF. The CDR3 nucleotides are TGTGCCAGCAGCTTAGGGCTGGCGACGCAGTATTTT.

This chain joins TRBV18 and TRBJ1-2; no clear D gene. V shed 0 bases and J shed 2 bases, with 10 bases lying between them. The CDR3 extends over 15 amino acids. The germline gives CDR1 KGHSH, CDR2 LQKENI. The CDR3 is CASSPPWVLNYGYTF. The CDR3 DNA reads TGTGCCAGCTCACCACCGTGGGTCTTAAACTATGGCTACACCTTC.

This chain joins TRBV18 and TRBJ2-1; possibly TRBD2 for D (6 bases). This CDR3 is 16 amino acids long. The ends were cut back, 0 bases at V and 6 bases at J, with 15 bases in the middle. CDR1 and CDR2 (germline): KGHSH, LQKENI. CDR3: CASSPPLTGVGNEQFF. The CDR3 bases are TGTGCCAGCTCACCACCGTTAACGGGAGTGGGCAATGAGCAGTTCTTC.

The chain links TRBV25-1 to TRBJ1-3, with 8 bases aligning to TRBD1. This CDR3 spans 15 amino acids. V gave up 6 bases and J gave up 0 bases; unmatched junction bases: 4. The germline V gene has CDR1 MGHDK and CDR2 SYGVNS. The CDR3 DNA sequence: TGTGCCAGCAGACGGACAGGGAACTCTGGAAACACCATATATTTT. Its translation is CASRRTGNSGNTIYF.

The sample holds a few counts of this clone. This chain connects TRBV6-6 to TRBJ2-7; 9 bases agree with TRBD2. The J segment lost 4 bases and the V segment lost 8 bases, leaving 6 bases of the junction unmatched. The CDR3 runs to 13 residues. Germline V lookup: CDR1 MNHNY, CDR2 SVGAGI (reference sequence). The CDR3 DNA is TGTGCCAGCCAACCGGGACTAGCTTACGAGCAGTACTTC. This encodes CASQPGLAYEQYF.

This clone has just a few counts. The chain has TRBV28 and TRBJ1-1; D ambiguous. The CDR3 extends over 11 amino acids. V lost 4 bases, J lost 11 bases, and 11 bases lay in between. Looked up from germline, CDR1 is MDHEN and CDR2 is SYDVKM. The CDR3 DNA is TGTGCCAGCAGTTCCCCCTGGGATGCTTTCTTT. Its protein product is CASSSPWDAFF.

This clone was picked up a small number of times. The chain recombines TRBV18 with TRBJ1-5, with a possible D match to TRBD1 (5 bases). The germline V gene encodes CDR1 KGHSH and CDR2 LQKENI. V gave up 5 bases and J gave up 7 bases, with 18 bases separating them. The length of the CDR3 is 15 residues. Here the CDR3 DNA reads TGTGCCAGCTCAGCCGGGGCGACCTCCTACCAGCCCCAGCATTTT. Amino acid sequence: CASSAGATSYQPQHF.

The chain employs TRBV15 and TRBJ2-7; TRBD2 matches at 9 bases. Germline V CDR1 and CDR2: LNHNV, YYDKDF (reference sequence). The trim removed 0 bases at V and 2 bases at J, leaving 8 bases unmatched. The CDR3 runs to 17 residues. The CDR3 sequence: CATSRDRRLAAAYEQYF. The DNA for the CDR3 is TGTGCCACCAGCAGAGATCGAAGACTAGCGGCGGCCTACGAGCAGTACTTC. Filled out from reference TRBV15 and TRBJ2-7, the complete variable domain reads DAMVIQNPRYQVTQFGKPVTLSCSQTLNHNVMYWYQQKSSQAPKLLFHYYDKDFNNEADTPDNFQSRRPNTSFCFLDIRSPGLGDTAMYLCATSRDRRLAAAYEQYFGPGTRLTVT.

This clone was seen more than once but under ten times. The chain carries TRBV7-9 and TRBJ1-1; D gene unclear. This CDR3 region has 14 residues. Per the germline V gene, CDR1 is SEHNR and CDR2 is FQNEAQ (reference sequence). Trimming cost V 3 bases and J 2 bases, with 10 bases left between them. The CDR3 DNA is TGTGCCAGCAGCTTCGGGGTTCTTAACACTGAAGCTTTCTTT. It encodes CASSFGVLNTEAFF.